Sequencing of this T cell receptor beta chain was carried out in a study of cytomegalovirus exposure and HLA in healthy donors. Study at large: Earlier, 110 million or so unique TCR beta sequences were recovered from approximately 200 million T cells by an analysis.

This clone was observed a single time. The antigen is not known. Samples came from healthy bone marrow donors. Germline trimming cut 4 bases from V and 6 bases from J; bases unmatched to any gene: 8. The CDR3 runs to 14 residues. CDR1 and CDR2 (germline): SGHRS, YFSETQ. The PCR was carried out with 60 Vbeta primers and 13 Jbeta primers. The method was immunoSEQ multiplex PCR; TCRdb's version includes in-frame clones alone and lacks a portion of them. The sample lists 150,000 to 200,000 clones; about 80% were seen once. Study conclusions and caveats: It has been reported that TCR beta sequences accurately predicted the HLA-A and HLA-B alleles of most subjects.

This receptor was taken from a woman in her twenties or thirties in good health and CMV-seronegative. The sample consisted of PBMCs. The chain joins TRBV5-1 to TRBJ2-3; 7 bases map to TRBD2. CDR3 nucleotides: TGCGCCAGCAGCAAAATTTCCGGGGGGGATACGCAGTATTTT. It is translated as CASSKISGGDTQYF. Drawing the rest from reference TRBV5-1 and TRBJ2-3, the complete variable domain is KAGVTQTPRYLIKTRGQQVTLSCSPISGHRSVSWYQQTPGQGLQFLFEYFSETQRNKGNFPGRFSGRQFSNSRSEMNVSTLELGDSALYLCASSKISGGDTQYFGPGTRLTVL.